A single sample gave rise to the 28 T cell receptor beta chains below, sequenced in a study of blood T cells in healthy people across ages. A J-beta primer mix and a sample-barcoded 5' primer were used in a second PCR of about 7 to 12 cycles. TCRdb ran MiXCR on the 5' RACE reads and lists one entry per CDR3 protein. The sample records around 1.5 million distinct CDR3 sequences, approximately 59% being singletons. Source material: blood. Receptor source: a young man in good health.

There are a few counts of this clonotype. The chain recombines TRBV12-3 or TRBV12-4 with TRBJ1-2; D ambiguous. This CDR3 spans 12 amino acids. The V end lost 3 bases, the J end lost 8 bases, and 10 bases lay between the germline ends. CDR3 residues: CASSFEESGYTF. DNA of the CDR3: TGTGCCAGCAGTTTCGAGGAGTCGGGCTACACCTTC.

This clonotype was observed a few times. The V gene is TRBV12-3 or TRBV12-4, the J gene TRBJ2-6, with D uncertain. Trimming shortened V by 5 bases and J by 2 bases, and 10 bases separated the two germline ends. The CDR3 loop spans 15 amino acids. The CDR3 is CASSPQRPGANVLTF. CDR3 bases: TGTGCCAGCAGTCCGCAACGCCCTGGGGCCAACGTCCTGACTTTC.

The rearrangement uses TRBV6-5 and TRBJ2-7; 7 bases align to TRBD2. The germline V gene encodes CDR1 MNHEY and CDR2 SVGAGI. CDR3 size: 15 residues. V shed 10 bases and J 2 bases; nucleotides not matched to a gene: 14. Here the CDR3 DNA reads TGTGCCACTCAACGCGGGACTACTCTGACCTACGAGCAGTACTTC. It codes for CATQRGTTLTYEQYF.

This clonotype was observed a few times. This chain connects TRBV4-1 to TRBJ1-4; TRBD1 aligns across 7 bases. Trimming cost V 2 bases and J 7 bases; bases outside gene matches: 7. Germline V gives CDR1 MGHRA, CDR2 YSYEKL. The CDR3 extends over 15 amino acids. The CDR3 nucleotides are TGCGCCAGCAGCCAATTCGACAGGGAAGGTGAAAAACTGTTTTTT. Protein sequence: CASSQFDREGEKLFF.

This chain uses TRBV7-2 with TRBJ1-6; 8 bases line up with TRBD1. There are 14 residues in the CDR3. After removal of 7 bases from V and 6 bases from J, the junction contained 5 bases not matched to a gene. Germline CDR1 is SGHTA and CDR2 is FQGNSA. CDR3 in DNA: TGTGCCAGCAAGCGGGACAGGAGTAATTCACCCCTCCACTTT. Protein sequence: CASKRDRSNSPLHF.

This rearrangement joins TRBV4-1 to TRBJ2-5, with a weak D call TRBD2 (5 bases). The germline CDR1 and CDR2 sequences are MGHRA and YSYEKL. With 2 bases removed from V and 1 base from J, the gap between germline ends came to 11 bases. This CDR3 is built from 15 residues. CDR3 loop: CASSQKEVPQETQYF. The DNA of the CDR3 is TGCGCCAGCAGCCAAAAGGAGGTACCCCAAGAGACCCAGTACTTC.

J is TRBJ2-7 and V is TRBV10-1; D gene uncertain. The CDR3 extends over 13 amino acids. The V end was cut by 3 bases, the J end by 2 bases, with 8 bases between. Germline V gives CDR1 WNHNN, CDR2 SYGVQD (reference sequence). This CDR3 is CASSEESTYEQYF. CDR3 nucleotide sequence: TGCGCCAGCAGTGAAGAGAGTACCTACGAGCAGTACTTC.

V gene TRBV7-6 combines with J gene TRBJ2-1; TRBD2 matches 7 bases. The germline CDR1 and CDR2 sequences are SGHVS and FNYEAQ. J was trimmed by 12 bases and V by 10 bases; bases with no gene match: 6. The length of the CDR3 is 10 residues. Here the CDR3 DNA reads TGTGCCATAGGGTCGGGAGGGCAGTTCTTC. Protein: CAIGSGGQFF. Combining the CDR3 with reference TRBV7-6 and TRBJ2-1 gives the whole variable domain GAGVSQSPRYKVTKRGQDVALRCDPISGHVSLYWYRQALGQGPEFLTYFNYEAQQDKSGLPNDRFSAERPEGSISTLTIQRTEQRDSAMYRCAIGSGGQFFGPGTRLTVL.

This clonotype was recorded only once. This chain uses TRBV6-1 with TRBJ2-4, with unresolved D. Gene TRBJ2-7 matches the end of the DNA better, so the J call may be wrong. Germline CDR1 MNHNS, CDR2 SASEGT. The CDR3 consists of 13 residues. The CDR3 is CASSERRPYEQYF. The CDR3 region has the DNA TGTGCCAGCAGTGAACGCAGGCCTTACGAGCAGTACTTC.

In its sample, this clonotype was seen a few times. The chain couples TRBV20-1 to TRBJ2-1; TRBD1 or TRBD2 may be the D gene (5 bases each). V was trimmed by 6 bases and J by 7 bases, leaving 25 bases between them. The CDR3 length is 16 residues. Germline values: CDR1 DFQATT, CDR2 SNEGSKA (reference sequence). The CDR3 bases are TGCAGTGCCCAGCCCGGGACCGTACCCCTGAGGAATGAGCAGTTCTTC. It specifies CSAQPGTVPLRNEQFF.

The rearrangement uses TRBV7-9 and TRBJ2-3, with TRBD2 matching 11 bases. V was pared by 4 bases and J by 5 bases, with 8 bases of the junction left unmatched. The CDR3 has 16 residues. CDR1 and CDR2 (germline): SEHNR, FQNEAQ (reference sequence). In DNA form, the CDR3 reads TGTGCCAGCAGCTCCGCCTTTAGCGGGGGGGGAGATACGCAGTATTTT. Encoded protein: CASSSAFSGGGDTQYF.

The chain is built from TRBV4-1 and TRBJ2-7; 8 nucleotides agree with TRBD1. V was clipped by 2 bases and J by 2 bases; unmatched bases: 2. This CDR3 region has 14 residues. The germline V gene has CDR1 MGHRA and CDR2 YSYEKL. CDR3 nucleotides: TGCGCCAGCAGCCAAACGACAGGGGCCTACGAGCAGTACTTC. As protein: CASSQTTGAYEQYF.

V and J are TRBV20-1 and TRBJ1-5; the D gene is possibly TRBD1 (5 bases). Germline-derived CDR1 and CDR2 are DFQATT and SNEGSKA (reference sequence). V was trimmed by 6 bases and J by 4 bases, leaving 16 bases between them. The CDR3 has 14 amino acids. CDR3 DNA sequence: TGCAGTGCGAGCCCGACAGCAGTTAATCAGCCCCAGCATTTT. This gives the protein CSASPTAVNQPQHF.

V and J are TRBV5-1 and TRBJ2-7; D may be TRBD2 (6 bases). The CDR3 has 13 residues. The V end was cut by 5 bases, the J end by 3 bases, with 12 bases between. Germline V gene lookup returns CDR1 SGHRS and CDR2 YFSETQ. CDR3 amino acids: CASREGPDYEQYF. The CDR3 coding sequence is TGCGCCAGCAGGGAGGGTCCCGACTACGAGCAGTACTTC. The full variable domain, rest sourced from reference TRBV5-1 and TRBJ2-7, is KAGVTQTPRYLIKTRGQQVTLSCSPISGHRSVSWYQQTPGQGLQFLFEYFSETQRNKGNFPGRFSGRQFSNSRSEMNVSTLELGDSALYLCASREGPDYEQYFGPGTRLTVT.

The J gene is TRBJ2-1, the V gene TRBV6-5; D unresolved. Germline V gene sequence: CDR1 MNHEY, CDR2 SVGAGI. Trimming removed 2 bases from V and 13 bases from J, with 12 bases in between. CDR3 length equals 12 residues. The CDR3 reads CASSYDPNIQFF. CDR3 in DNA: TGTGCCAGCAGTTACGACCCAAACATACAGTTCTTC.

A few counts support this clonotype. J is TRBJ2-5 and V is TRBV29-1; D is unresolved. Gene TRBJ2-7 matches the end of the DNA better, so the J call may be wrong. CDR1 SQVTM and CDR2 ANQGSEA come from the germline V gene. The CDR3 runs to 12 residues. The CDR3 DNA reads TGCAGCGTTGGGGCGGCTAGAGGCGAGCAGTACTTC. Protein product: CSVGAARGEQYF.

J is TRBJ1-5 and V is TRBV5-6, with unresolved D. Germline loops: CDR1 SGHDT, CDR2 YYEEEE. The V gene lost 0 bases and the J gene lost 0 bases, with 10 bases spanning the gap. The CDR3 covers 16 residues. For the CDR3, the DNA is TGTGCCAGCAGCTTGGGAGTCGGGTATAGCAATCAGCCCCAGCATTTT. Protein product: CASSLGVGYSNQPQHF.

The chain uses TRBV29-1 and TRBJ2-4; TRBD2 matches 7 bases. The J call may be mistaken, given a closer DNA end match to TRBJ2-7. Germline V gene lookup returns CDR1 SQVTM and CDR2 ANQGSEA. The CDR3 extends over 14 amino acids. The CDR3 spells CSVGPRISGGEQYF. The CDR3 DNA reads as TGCAGCGTTGGGCCCAGGATCTCGGGAGGCGAGCAGTACTTC.

The chain joins TRBV10-3 to TRBJ2-4, with unresolved D. TRBJ2-7 matches the DNA end more closely, so the J call is doubtful. The CDR3 has 15 amino acids. Looked up from germline, CDR1 is ENHRY and CDR2 is SYGVKD. This CDR3 is CAISGELENFYEQYF. CDR3 sequence (DNA): TGTGCCATCAGTGGGGAACTGGAGAATTTCTACGAGCAGTACTTC.

The V call is TRBV5-1, the J call TRBJ2-7; TRBD1 or TRBD2 may be the D gene (5 bases each). The V and J ends lost 0 bases and 4 bases respectively, with 14 bases between them. CDR1 and CDR2 (germline): SGHRS, YFSETQ. There are 15 residues in the CDR3. The CDR3 DNA is TGCGCCAGCAGCTTGGATACGGGACGGATGTACGAGCAGTACTTC. Translation gives CASSLDTGRMYEQYF.

The chain has TRBV5-4 and TRBJ2-2; 12 bases align to TRBD2. The CDR3 sequence is 17 residues long. V dropped 4 bases and J dropped 0; count of bases not matched to a gene: 4. Germline V lookup: CDR1 SGHNT, CDR2 YYREEE (reference sequence). CDR3 sequence reads: CASSPTSGRSNTGELFF. The CDR3 coding sequence is TGTGCCAGCAGCCCGACTAGCGGGAGATCGAACACCGGGGAGCTGTTTTTT.

The gene calls are TRBV29-1 and TRBJ1-2; perhaps TRBD1 as D (6 bases). Trimming took off 4 bases at V and 6 bases at J, with 12 bases between the two ends. The CDR3 consists of 12 residues. Germline values: CDR1 SQVTM, CDR2 ANQGSEA. CDR3 nucleotide sequence: TGCAGCGTTGTAGGGGCAGGGGATGGCTACACCTTC. Translating it yields CSVVGAGDGYTF.

The rearrangement joins TRBV20-1 to TRBJ2-3; D uncertain. CDR3 size: 16 residues. The germline gives CDR1 DFQATT, CDR2 SNEGSKA (reference sequence). CDR3 DNA: TGCAGCGGAAAACATCTTAGCAAATACCGGCAAGATACGCAGTATTTT. It is translated as CSGKHLSKYRQDTQYF.

This chain links TRBV20-1 with TRBJ2-6; 8 bases align to TRBD1. V lost 1 base to trimming and J lost 4 bases; unmatched junction nucleotides: 6. There are 16 residues in the CDR3. CDR1 is DFQATT and CDR2 is SNEGSKA in the germline V gene (reference sequence). The CDR3 sequence is CSARADRVIGANVLTF. The CDR3 nucleotides are TGCAGTGCTAGAGCGGACAGGGTGATCGGGGCCAACGTCCTGACTTTC.

In nucleotides, the CDR3 is TGTGCCAGCAGGGAGGGACAGGGTATTTACGAGCAGTACTTC. Its translation: CASREGQGIYEQYF. V gene TRBV2 combines with J gene TRBJ2-4, with TRBD1 identical over 9 bases. The last part of the DNA fits TRBJ2-7 better; the J call may be wrong. The CDR3 covers 14 residues. Germline loops: CDR1 SNHLY, CDR2 FYNNEI.

The chain couples TRBV5-1 to TRBJ2-7; 8 bases map to TRBD2. Germline assignment: CDR1 SGHRS and CDR2 YFSETQ. Trimming removed 2 bases from V and 5 bases from J; junction bases left unmatched: 3. This CDR3 is built from 13 residues. The CDR3, as DNA: TGCGCCAGCAGCTTAGCGGGAGACCACGAGCAGTACTTC. It yields the protein CASSLAGDHEQYF.

This clonotype was observed once. The rearrangement uses TRBV14 and TRBJ2-5; D gene unclear. Trimming took off 0 bases at V and 3 bases at J, with 11 bases between the two ends. This CDR3 comprises 15 residues. Germline loops: CDR1 SGHDN, CDR2 FVKESK. This chain's CDR3 is CASSQDTAYKETQYF. The CDR3 DNA follows: TGTGCCAGCAGCCAAGATACAGCCTACAAAGAGACCCAGTACTTC.

The rearrangement links TRBV20-1 to TRBJ2-1; 12 nucleotides match TRBD2. Germline lookup yields CDR1 DFQATT and CDR2 SNEGSKA (reference sequence). After removal of 7 bases from V and 9 bases from J, the junction contained 7 bases not matched to a gene. CDR3 length equals 13 residues. CDR3 bases: TGCAGTGTATCTAGCGGGGGGGCCCGTGAGCAGTTCTTC. Amino acids: CSVSSGGAREQFF.